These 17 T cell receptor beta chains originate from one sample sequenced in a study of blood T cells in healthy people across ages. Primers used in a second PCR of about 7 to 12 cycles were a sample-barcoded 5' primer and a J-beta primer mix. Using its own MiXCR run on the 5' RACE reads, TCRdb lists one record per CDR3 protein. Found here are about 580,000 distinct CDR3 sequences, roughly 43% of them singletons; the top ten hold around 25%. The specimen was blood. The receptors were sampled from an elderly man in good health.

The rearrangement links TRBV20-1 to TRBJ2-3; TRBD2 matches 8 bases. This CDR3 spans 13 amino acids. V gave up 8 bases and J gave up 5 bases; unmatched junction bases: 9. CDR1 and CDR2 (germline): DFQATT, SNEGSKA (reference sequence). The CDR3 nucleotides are TGCAGTATGGCAGCGGGGGCGCGAGATACGCAGTATTTT. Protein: CSMAAGARDTQYF.

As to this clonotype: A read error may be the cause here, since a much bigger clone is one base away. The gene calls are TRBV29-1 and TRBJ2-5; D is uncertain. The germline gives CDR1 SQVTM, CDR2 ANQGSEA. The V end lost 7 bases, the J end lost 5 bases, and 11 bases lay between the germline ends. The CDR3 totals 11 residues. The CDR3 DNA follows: TGCAGCGGTGGAGATCAGGAGACCCAGTACTTC. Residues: CSGGDQETQYF.

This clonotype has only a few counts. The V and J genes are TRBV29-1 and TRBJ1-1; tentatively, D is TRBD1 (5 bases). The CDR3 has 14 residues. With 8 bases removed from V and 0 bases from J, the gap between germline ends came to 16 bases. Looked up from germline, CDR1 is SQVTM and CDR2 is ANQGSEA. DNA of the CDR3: TGCAGCATGCGGGACCCACGTTTGAACACTGAAGCTTTCTTT. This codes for CSMRDPRLNTEAFF.

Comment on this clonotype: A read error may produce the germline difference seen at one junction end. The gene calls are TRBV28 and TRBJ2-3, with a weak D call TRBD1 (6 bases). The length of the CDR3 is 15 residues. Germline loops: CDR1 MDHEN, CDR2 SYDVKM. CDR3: CASTTQGFRTDTQYF. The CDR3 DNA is TGTGCCAGCACAACTCAGGGGTTCCGCACGGATACGCAGTATTTT.

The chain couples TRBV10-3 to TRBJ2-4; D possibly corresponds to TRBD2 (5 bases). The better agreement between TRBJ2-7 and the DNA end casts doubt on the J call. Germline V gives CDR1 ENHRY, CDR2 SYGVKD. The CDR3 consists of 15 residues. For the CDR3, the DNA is TGTGCCATCAGATCCGCCAGGACTCTTAACTACGAGCAGTACTTC. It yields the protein CAIRSARTLNYEQYF.

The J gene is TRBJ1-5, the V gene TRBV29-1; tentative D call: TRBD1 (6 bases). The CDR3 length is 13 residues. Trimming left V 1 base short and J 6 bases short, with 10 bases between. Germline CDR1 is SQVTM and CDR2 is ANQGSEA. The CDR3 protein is CSVEGEQGQPQHF. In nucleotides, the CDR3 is TGCAGCGTTGAAGGTGAACAGGGTCAGCCCCAGCATTTT.

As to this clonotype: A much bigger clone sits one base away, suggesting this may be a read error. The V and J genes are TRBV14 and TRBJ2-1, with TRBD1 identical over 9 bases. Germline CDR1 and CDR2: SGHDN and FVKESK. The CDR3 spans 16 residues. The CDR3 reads CASSQVRGTGINERFF. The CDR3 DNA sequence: TGTGCCAGCAGCCAAGTCCGCGGGACAGGGATCAATGAGCGGTTCTTC.

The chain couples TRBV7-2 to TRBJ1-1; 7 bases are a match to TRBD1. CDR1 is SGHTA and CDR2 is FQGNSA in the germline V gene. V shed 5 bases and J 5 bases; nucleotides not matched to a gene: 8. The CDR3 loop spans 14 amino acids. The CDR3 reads CASSQGGGGTEAFF. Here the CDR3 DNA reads TGTGCCAGCAGCCAGGGGGGGGGGGGTACTGAAGCTTTCTTT. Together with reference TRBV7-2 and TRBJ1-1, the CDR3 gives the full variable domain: GAGVSQSPSNKVTEKGKDVELRCDPISGHTALYWYRQSLGQGLEFLIYFQGNSAPDKSGLPSDRFSAERTGGSVSTLTIQRTQQEDSAVYLCASSQGGGGTEAFFGQGTRLTVV.

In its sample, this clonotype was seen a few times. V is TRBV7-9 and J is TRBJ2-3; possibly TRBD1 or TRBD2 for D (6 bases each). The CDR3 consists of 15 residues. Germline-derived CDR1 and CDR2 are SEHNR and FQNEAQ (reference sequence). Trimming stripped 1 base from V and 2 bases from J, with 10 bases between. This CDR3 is CASSLGGAPTDTQYF. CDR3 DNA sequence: TGTGCCAGCAGCTTAGGGGGGGCCCCCACAGATACGCAGTATTTT.

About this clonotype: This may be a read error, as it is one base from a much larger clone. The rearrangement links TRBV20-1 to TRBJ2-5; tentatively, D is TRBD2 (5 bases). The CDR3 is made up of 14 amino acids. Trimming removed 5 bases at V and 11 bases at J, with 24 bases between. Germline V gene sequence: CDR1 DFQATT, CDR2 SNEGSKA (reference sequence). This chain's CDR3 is CSALRPTDYNEQYF. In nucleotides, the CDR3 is TGCAGTGCTCTCCGTCCGACTGACTACAATGAGCAGTACTTC.

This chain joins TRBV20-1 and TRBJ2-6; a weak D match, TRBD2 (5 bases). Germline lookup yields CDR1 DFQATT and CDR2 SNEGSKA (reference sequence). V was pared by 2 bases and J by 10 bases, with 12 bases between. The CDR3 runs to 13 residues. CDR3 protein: CSARLDGLNVLTF. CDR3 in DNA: TGCAGTGCTAGACTGGACGGACTGAACGTCCTGACTTTC.

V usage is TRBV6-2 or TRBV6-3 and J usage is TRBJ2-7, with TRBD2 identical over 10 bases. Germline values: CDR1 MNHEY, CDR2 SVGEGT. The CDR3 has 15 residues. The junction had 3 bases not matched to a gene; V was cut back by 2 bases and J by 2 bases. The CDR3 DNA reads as TGTGCCAGCAGTTACGGCCTAGCGGGGGCCTACGAGCAGTACTTC. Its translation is CASSYGLAGAYEQYF.

CDR3: CASSSRLGRNTEAFF. The CDR3 region has the DNA TGTGCCAGCAGCTCCCGCCTGGGGAGGAACACTGAAGCTTTCTTT. V and J are TRBV7-2 and TRBJ1-1; D gene uncertain. Per the germline V gene, CDR1 is SGHTA and CDR2 is FQGNSA. CDR3 size: 15 residues. V gave up 4 bases and J gave up 1 base, with 13 bases separating them. The complete variable domain, with remaining parts taken from reference TRBV7-2 and TRBJ1-1, reads GAGVSQSPSNKVTEKGKDVELRCDPISGHTALYWYRQSLGQGLEFLIYFQGNSAPDKSGLPSDRFSAERTGGSVSTLTIQRTQQEDSAVYLCASSSRLGRNTEAFFGQGTRLTVV.

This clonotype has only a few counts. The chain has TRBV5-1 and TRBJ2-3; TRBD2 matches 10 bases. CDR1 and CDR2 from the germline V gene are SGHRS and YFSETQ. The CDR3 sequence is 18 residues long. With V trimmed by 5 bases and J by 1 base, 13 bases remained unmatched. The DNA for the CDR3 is TGCGCCAGCAGTCCGCGTGGGCTAGCGGGGGTGGGCACAGATACGCAGTATTTT. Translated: CASSPRGLAGVGTDTQYF. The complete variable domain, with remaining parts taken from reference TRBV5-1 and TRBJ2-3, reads KAGVTQTPRYLIKTRGQQVTLSCSPISGHRSVSWYQQTPGQGLQFLFEYFSETQRNKGNFPGRFSGRQFSNSRSEMNVSTLELGDSALYLCASSPRGLAGVGTDTQYFGPGTRLTVL.

CDR3 DNA sequence: TGTGCCGGCAACCCTCGGACTAGCGGGAGGGTCGGGGAGACCCAGTACTTC. Its translation is CAGNPRTSGRVGETQYF. The J gene is TRBJ2-5, the V gene TRBV6-1; 15 bases map to TRBD2. V trimming: 11 bases; J trimming: 5 bases; junction bases outside the gene matches: 15. Germline V CDR1 and CDR2: MNHNS, SASEGT. The CDR3 runs to 17 residues.

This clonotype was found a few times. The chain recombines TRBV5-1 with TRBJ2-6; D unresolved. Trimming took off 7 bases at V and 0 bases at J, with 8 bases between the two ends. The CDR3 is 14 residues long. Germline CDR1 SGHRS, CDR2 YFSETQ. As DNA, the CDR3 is TGCGCCAGCGGTGAAACCTCTGGGGCCAACGTCCTGACTTTC. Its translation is CASGETSGANVLTF.

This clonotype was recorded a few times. CDR3 residues: CSARVKEQFF. CDR3 bases: TGCAGTGCTAGAGTGAAGGAGCAGTTCTTC. J is TRBJ2-1 and V is TRBV20-1; no reliable D call. The CDR3 runs 10 residues. V was trimmed by 1 base and J by 10 bases, leaving 5 bases between them. Germline V gene data show CDR1 as DFQATT and CDR2 as SNEGSKA (reference sequence).